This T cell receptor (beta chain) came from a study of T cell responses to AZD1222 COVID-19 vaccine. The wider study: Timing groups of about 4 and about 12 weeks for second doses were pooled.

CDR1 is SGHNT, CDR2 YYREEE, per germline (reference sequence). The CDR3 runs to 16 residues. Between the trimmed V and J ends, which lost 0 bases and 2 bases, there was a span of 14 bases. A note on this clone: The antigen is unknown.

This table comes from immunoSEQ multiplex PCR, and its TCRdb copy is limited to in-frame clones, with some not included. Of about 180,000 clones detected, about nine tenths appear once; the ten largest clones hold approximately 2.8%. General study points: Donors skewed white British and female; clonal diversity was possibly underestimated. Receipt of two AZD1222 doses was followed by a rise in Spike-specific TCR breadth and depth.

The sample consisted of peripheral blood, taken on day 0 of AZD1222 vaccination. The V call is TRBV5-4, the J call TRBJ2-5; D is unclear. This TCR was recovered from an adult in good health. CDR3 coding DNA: TGTGCCAGCAGCTTGGGGAACGCCAGGCTACAAGAGACCCAGTACTTC. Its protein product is CASSLGNARLQETQYF.